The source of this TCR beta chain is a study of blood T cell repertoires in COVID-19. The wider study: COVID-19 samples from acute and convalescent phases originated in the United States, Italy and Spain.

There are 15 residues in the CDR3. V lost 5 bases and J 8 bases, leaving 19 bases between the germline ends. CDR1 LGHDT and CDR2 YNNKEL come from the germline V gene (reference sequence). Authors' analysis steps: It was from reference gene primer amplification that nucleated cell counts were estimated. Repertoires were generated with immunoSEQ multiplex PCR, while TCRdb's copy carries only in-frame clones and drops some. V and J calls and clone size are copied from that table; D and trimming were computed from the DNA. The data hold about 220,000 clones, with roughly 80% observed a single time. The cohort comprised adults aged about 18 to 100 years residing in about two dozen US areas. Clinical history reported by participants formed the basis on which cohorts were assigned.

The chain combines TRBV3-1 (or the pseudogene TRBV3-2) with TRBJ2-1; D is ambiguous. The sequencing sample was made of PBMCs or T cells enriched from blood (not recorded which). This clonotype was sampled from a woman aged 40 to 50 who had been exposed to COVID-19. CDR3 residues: CASSGCRPQAYEQFF. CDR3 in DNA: TGTGCCAGCAGCGGCTGTAGGCCCCAGGCCTATGAGCAGTTCTTC.